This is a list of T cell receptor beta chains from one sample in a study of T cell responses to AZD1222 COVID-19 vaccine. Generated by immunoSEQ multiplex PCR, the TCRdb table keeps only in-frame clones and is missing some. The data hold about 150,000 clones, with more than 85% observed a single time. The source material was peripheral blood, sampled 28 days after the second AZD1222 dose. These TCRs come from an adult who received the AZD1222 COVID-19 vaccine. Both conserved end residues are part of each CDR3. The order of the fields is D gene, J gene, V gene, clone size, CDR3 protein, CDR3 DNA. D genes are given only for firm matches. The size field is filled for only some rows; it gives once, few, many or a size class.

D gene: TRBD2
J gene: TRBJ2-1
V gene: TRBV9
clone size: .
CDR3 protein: CASSVGGTSGKEQFF
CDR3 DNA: TGTGCCAGCAGCGTAGGAGGGACTAGCGGGAAGGAGCAGTTCTTC

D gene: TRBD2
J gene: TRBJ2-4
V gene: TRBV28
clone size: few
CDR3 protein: CASRLAGGSKNIQYF
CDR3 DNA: TGTGCCAGCAGGTTAGCGGGAGGATCCAAAAACATTCAGTACTTC

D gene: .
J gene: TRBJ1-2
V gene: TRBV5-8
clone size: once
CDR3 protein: CASSPRGGYGYTF
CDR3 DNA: TGTGCCAGCAGCCCCCGAGGAGGCTATGGCTACACCTTC

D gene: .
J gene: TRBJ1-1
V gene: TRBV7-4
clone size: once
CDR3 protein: CASNRLDTEAFF
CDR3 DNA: TGTGCCAGCAATAGGTTGGACACTGAAGCTTTCTTT

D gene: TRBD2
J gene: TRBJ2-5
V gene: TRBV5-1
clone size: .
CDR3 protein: CASSWTGTSGALGETQYF
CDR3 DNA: TGCGCCAGCAGCTGGACCGGGACTAGCGGAGCATTAGGGGAGACCCAGTACTTC

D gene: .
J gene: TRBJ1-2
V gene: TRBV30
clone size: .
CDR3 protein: CALAGRGYTF
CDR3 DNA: TGTGCCCTGGCAGGTAGGGGCTACACCTTC

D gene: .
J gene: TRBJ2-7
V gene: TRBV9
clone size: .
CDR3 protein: CASSSRGLSYEQYF
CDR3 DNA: TGTGCCAGCAGCTCCCGGGGGCTGTCCTACGAGCAGTACTTC

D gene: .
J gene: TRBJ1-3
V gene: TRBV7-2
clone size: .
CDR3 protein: CASSLAGGAGNTIYF
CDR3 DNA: TGTGCCAGCAGCTTAGCGGGAGGAGCCGGAAACACCATATATTTT

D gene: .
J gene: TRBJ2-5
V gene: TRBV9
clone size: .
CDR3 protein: CASSVGEGAGSGTQYF
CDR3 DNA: TGTGCCAGCAGCGTAGGAGAGGGGGCGGGAAGTGGGACCCAGTACTTC

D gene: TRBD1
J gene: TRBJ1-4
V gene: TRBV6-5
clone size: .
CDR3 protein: CASSTDRGREKLFF
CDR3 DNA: TGTGCCAGCAGCACGGACAGGGGGCGAGAAAAACTGTTTTTT

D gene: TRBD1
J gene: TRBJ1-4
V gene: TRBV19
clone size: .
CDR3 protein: CASSITGGHEKLFF
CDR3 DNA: TGTGCCAGTAGTATCACAGGGGGTCATGAAAAACTGTTTTTT

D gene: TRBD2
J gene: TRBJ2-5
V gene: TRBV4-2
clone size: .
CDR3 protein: CASSQPGLAGQETQYF
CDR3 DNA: TGTGCCAGCAGCCAACCGGGACTAGCGGGCCAAGAGACCCAGTACTTC

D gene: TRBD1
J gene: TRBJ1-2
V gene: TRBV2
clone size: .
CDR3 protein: CASSEPGQGNYGYTF
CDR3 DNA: TGTGCCAGCAGTGAACCGGGACAGGGGAACTATGGCTACACCTTC

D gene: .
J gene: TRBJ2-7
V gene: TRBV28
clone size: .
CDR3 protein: CASSTGDRYEQYF
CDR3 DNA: TGTGCCAGCAGTACCGGGGATCGCTACGAGCAGTACTTC

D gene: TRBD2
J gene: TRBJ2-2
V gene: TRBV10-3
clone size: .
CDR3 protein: CAISRGGSGRITGELFF
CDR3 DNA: TGTGCCATCAGTCGGGGGGGTAGCGGGAGGATCACCGGGGAGCTGTTTTTT

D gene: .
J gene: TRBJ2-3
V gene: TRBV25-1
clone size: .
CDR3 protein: CASSDRDVKRSTDTQYF
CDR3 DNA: TGTGCCAGCAGTGATAGGGACGTTAAGAGGAGCACAGATACGCAGTATTTT

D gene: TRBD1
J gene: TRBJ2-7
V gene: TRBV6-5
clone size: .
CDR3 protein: CASSSPGQANPYEQYF
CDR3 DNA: TGTGCCAGCAGTTCTCCGGGACAGGCGAATCCCTACGAGCAGTACTTC

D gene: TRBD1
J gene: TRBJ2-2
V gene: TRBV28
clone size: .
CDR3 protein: CASSAPGQGELFF
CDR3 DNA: TGTGCCAGCAGTGCTCCGGGACAGGGGGAGCTGTTTTTT

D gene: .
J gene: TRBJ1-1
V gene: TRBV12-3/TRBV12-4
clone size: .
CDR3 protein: CASSFLQNTEAFF
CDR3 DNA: TGTGCCAGCAGTTTCTTGCAGAACACTGAAGCTTTCTTT

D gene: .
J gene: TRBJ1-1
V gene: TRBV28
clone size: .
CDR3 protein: CASVPGTLNTEAFF
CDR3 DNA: TGTGCCAGCGTGCCAGGGACCTTGAACACTGAAGCTTTCTTT

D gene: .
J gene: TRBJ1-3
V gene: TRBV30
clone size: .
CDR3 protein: CALSGKGNTIYF
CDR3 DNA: TGTGCTTTGAGTGGGAAGGGAAACACCATATATTTT

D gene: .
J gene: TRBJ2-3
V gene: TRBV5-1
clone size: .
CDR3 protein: CASSEGSQGDTQYF
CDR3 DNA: TGCGCCAGCAGTGAGGGGAGTCAAGGAGATACGCAGTATTTT

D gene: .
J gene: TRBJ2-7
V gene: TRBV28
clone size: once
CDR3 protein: CASSFGGSYEQYF
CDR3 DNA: TGTGCCAGCAGTTTTGGGGGGTCCTACGAGCAGTACTTC

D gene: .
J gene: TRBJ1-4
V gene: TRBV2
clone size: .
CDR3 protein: CASKEEKLFF
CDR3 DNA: TGTGCCAGCAAGGAGGAAAAACTGTTTTTT

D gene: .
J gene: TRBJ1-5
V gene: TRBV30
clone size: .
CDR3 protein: CAWSGGGGQPQHF
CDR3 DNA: TGTGCCTGGAGTGGGGGGGGCGGGCAGCCCCAGCATTTT

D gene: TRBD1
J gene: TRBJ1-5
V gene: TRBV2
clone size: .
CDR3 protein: CASRGITGVNQPQHF
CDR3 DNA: TGTGCCAGCAGGGGCATTACAGGGGTGAATCAGCCCCAGCATTTT

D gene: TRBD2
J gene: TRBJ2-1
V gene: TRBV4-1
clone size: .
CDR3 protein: CASSPSGGDYNEQFF
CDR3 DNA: TGCGCCAGCAGCCCGTCGGGGGGGGATTACAATGAGCAGTTCTTC

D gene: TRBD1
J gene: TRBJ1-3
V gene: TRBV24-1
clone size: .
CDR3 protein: CATSAGQGGNTIYF
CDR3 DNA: TGTGCCACCAGTGCTGGACAGGGGGGAAACACCATATATTTT

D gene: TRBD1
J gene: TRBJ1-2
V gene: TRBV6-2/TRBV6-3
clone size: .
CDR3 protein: CASSPAGGFYGYTF
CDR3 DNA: TGTGCCAGCAGCCCCGCAGGGGGTTTCTATGGCTACACCTTC

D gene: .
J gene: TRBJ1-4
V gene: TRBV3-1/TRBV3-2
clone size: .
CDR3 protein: CASSPRGAEKLFF
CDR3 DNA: TGTGCCAGCAGCCCAAGGGGGGCCGAAAAACTGTTTTTT

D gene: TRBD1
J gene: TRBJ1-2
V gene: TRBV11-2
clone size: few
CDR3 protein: CASTRTGDRGYTF
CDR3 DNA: TGTGCCAGCACCAGGACAGGGGACAGAGGCTACACCTTC

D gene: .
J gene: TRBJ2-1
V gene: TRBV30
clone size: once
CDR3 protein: CAWQRGTTVFYNEQFF
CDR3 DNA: TGTGCCTGGCAGAGGGGGACTACCGTCTTCTACAATGAGCAGTTCTTC

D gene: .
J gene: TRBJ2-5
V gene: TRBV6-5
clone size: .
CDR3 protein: CAVRTTWEETQYF
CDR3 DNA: TGTGCCGTTCGAACCACTTGGGAAGAGACCCAGTACTTC

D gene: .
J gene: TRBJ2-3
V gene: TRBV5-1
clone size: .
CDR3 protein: CASSLGLQGSTDTQYF
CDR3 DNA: TGCGCCAGCAGCTTGGGATTGCAGGGGAGCACAGATACGCAGTATTTT

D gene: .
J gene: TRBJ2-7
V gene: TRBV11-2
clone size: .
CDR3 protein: CASSFYGGATYEQYF
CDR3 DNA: TGTGCCAGCAGCTTTTATGGGGGGGCAACCTACGAGCAGTACTTC

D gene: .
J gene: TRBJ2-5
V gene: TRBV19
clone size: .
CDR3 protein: CASSTGTAGETQYF
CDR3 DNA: TGTGCCAGTAGTACCGGGACAGCGGGGGAGACCCAGTACTTC

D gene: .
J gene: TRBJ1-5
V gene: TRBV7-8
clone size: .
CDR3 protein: CASSPSRGNQPQHF
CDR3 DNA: TGTGCCAGCAGCCCCTCCAGGGGCAATCAGCCCCAGCATTTT

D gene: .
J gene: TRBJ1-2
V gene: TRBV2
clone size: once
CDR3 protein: CASPRTGSGYTF
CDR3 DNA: TGTGCCAGCCCAAGGACGGGTTCCGGCTACACCTTC

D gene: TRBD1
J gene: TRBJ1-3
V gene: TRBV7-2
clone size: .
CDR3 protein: CASSLMGQIGNTIYF
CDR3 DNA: TGTGCCAGCAGCCTAATGGGACAGATTGGAAACACCATATATTTT

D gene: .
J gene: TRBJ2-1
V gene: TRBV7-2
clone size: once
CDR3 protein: CASTIIQGAGGEQFF
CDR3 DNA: TGTGCCAGCACCATAATACAGGGTGCGGGTGGTGAGCAGTTCTTC

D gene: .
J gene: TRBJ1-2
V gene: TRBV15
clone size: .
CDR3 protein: CATSRDFLAGVGEGYTF
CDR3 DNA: TGTGCCACCAGCAGAGATTTCCTGGCAGGGGTGGGCGAAGGCTACACCTTC

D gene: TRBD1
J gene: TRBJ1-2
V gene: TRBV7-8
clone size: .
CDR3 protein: CASSSRDRVSDGYTF
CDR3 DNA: TGTGCCAGCAGCTCCCGGGACAGGGTGTCGGATGGCTACACCTTC

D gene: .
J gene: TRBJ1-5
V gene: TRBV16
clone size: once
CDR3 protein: CASSQGRDIQPQHF
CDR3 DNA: TGTGCCAGCAGCCAGGGAAGAGATATTCAGCCCCAGCATTTT

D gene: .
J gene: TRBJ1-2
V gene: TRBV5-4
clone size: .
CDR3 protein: CASSLVSGPRYGYTF
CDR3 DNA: TGTGCCAGCAGCTTGGTATCCGGCCCCCGCTATGGCTACACCTTC

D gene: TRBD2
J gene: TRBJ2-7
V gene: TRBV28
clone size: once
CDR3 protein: CASSSPGLVYEQYF
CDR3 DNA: TGTGCCAGCAGTTCCCCGGGACTAGTCTACGAGCAGTACTTC

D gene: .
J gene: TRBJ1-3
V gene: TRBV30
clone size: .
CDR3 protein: CAWSVQRRGNTIYF
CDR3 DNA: TGTGCCTGGAGTGTCCAGCGAAGGGGAAACACCATATATTTT

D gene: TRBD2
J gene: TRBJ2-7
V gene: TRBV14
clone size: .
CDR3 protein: CASSLLAGAPPYF
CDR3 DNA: TGTGCCAGCAGCCTACTAGCGGGAGCTCCACCGTACTTC

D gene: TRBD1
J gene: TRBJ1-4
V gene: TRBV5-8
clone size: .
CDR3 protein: CASSPGTGFREKLFF
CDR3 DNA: TGTGCCAGCAGCCCAGGGACAGGCTTCCGTGAAAAACTGTTTTTT

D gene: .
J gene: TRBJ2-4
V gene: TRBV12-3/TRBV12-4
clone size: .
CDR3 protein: CASSGGIQYF
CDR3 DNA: TGTGCCAGCAGTGGAGGCATTCAGTACTTC

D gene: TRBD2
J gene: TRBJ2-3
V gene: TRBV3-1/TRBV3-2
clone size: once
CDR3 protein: CASSQDSASGGAAQYF
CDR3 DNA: TGTGCCAGCAGCCAAGACTCGGCTAGCGGGGGGGCGGCGCAGTATTTT

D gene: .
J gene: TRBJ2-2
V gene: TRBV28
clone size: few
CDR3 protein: CASGGNSGGPNTGELFF
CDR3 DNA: TGTGCCAGCGGAGGTAACAGTGGGGGACCCAACACCGGGGAGCTGTTTTTT

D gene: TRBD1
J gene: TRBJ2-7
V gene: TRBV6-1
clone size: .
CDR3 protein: CASSDVPVKGARGGYF
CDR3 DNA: TGTGCCAGCAGTGATGTACCTGTTAAGGGGGCGAGGGGTGGGTACTTC

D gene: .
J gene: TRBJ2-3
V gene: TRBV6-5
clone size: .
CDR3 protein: CASRGPSTDTQYF
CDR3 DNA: TGTGCCAGCAGGGGGCCCAGCACAGATACGCAGTATTTT

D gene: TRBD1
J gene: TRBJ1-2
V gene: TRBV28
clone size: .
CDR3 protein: CASSWGQRANYGYTF
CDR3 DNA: TGTGCCAGCAGTTGGGGACAGAGAGCTAACTATGGCTACACCTTC

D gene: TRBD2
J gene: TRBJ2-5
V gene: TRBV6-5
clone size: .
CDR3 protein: CASSYGSGGQETQYF
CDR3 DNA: TGTGCCAGCAGTTACGGTAGCGGGGGCCAAGAGACCCAGTACTTC